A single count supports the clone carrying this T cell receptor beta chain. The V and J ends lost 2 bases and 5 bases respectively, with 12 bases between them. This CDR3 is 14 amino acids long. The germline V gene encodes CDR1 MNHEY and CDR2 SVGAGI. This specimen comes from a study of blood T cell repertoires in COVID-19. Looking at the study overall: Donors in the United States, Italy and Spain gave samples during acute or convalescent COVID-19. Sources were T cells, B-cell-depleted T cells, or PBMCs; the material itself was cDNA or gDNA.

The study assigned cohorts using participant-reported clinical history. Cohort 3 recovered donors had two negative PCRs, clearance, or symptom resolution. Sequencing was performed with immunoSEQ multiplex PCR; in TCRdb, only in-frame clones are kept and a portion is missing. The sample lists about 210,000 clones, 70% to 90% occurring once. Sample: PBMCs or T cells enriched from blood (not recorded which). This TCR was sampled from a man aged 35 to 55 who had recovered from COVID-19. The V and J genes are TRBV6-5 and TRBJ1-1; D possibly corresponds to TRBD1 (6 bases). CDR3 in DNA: TGTGCCAGCAGTTACATAGGGGGTAGGACTGAAGCTTTCTTT. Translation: CASSYIGGRTEAFF.